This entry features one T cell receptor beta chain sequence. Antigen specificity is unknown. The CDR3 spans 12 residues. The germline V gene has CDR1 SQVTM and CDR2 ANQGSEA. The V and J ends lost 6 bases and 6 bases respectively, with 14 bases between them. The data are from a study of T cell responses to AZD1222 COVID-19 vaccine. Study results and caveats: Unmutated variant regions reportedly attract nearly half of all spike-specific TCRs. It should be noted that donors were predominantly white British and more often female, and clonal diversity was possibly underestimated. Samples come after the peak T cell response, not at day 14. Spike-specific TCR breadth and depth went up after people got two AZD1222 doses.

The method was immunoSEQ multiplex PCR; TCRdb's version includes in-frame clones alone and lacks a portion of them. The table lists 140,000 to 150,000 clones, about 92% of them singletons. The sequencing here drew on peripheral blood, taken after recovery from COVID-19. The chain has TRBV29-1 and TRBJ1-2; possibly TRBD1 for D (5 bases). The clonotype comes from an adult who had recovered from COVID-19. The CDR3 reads CSVGEGPDGYTF. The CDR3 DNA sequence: TGCAGCGTGGGTGAGGGGCCGGATGGCTACACCTTC.